Shown below are 18 T cell receptor beta chains from a single sample sequenced in a study of blood T cell repertoires in COVID-19. Here immunoSEQ multiplex PCR was the method, and the copy in TCRdb shows in-frame clones only, minus some. The sample holds 300,000 to 450,000 clones, roughly 87% seen once. Sequences were obtained from peripheral blood. The source is a woman aged 55-69 years with COVID-19, enrolled during active disease.

The gene calls are TRBV5-5 and TRBJ1-5, with D unclear. Trimming cost V 0 bases and J 2 bases, with 9 bases left between them. The CDR3 is 15 residues long. Germline V lookup: CDR1 SGHKS, CDR2 YYEKEE (reference sequence). CDR3 bases: TGTGCCAGCAGCTTGGGCGGGGTCGGCAATCAGCCCCAGCATTTT. Protein product: CASSLGGVGNQPQHF.

The chain is built from TRBV5-6 and TRBJ1-1; D unclear. V gave up 4 bases and J gave up 6 bases, with 13 bases separating them. This CDR3 contains 13 residues. CDR1 is SGHDT, CDR2 YYEEEE, per germline. The CDR3 sequence is CASSGRSGPEAFF. The CDR3 bases are TGTGCCAGCAGCGGGCGGAGCGGCCCTGAAGCTTTCTTT.

The chain links TRBV5-4 to TRBJ1-5; tentatively, D is TRBD1 (5 bases). This CDR3 spans 12 amino acids. Per germline, CDR1 SGHNT and CDR2 YYREEE (reference sequence). With 1 base removed from V and 11 bases from J, the gap between germline ends came to 10 bases. The CDR3 region is CASSLQGRSQHF. CDR3 coding DNA: TGTGCCAGCAGCTTGCAGGGCCGTTCCCAGCATTTT.

To note about this clone: This same CDR3 is encoded by further DNA sequences in the sample. The chain uses TRBV6-5 and TRBJ1-2; TRBD1 aligns across 9 bases. Germline V gene data show CDR1 as MNHEY and CDR2 as SVGAGI. CDR3 size: 13 residues. Trimming at V came to 6 bases and at J to 7 bases, leaving 6 bases not matched to a gene. The CDR3 DNA sequence: TGTGCCAGCAGCCTAGACAGGGGGTTTGGCTACACCTTC. Its protein product is CASSLDRGFGYTF.

The rearrangement links TRBV6-5 to TRBJ2-7; 7 positions agree with TRBD1. Trimming cost V 0 bases and J 2 bases; bases outside gene matches: 4. The CDR3 has 15 residues. Germline CDR1 is MNHEY and CDR2 is SVGAGI. The CDR3 nucleotides are TGTGCCAGCAGTTACTCGAGACAGGGAACCTACGAGCAGTACTTC. It codes for CASSYSRQGTYEQYF.

This clone appeared once. The gene calls are TRBV4-1 and TRBJ1-1, with TRBD1 identical over 7 bases. This CDR3 is built from 16 residues. CDR1 and CDR2 from the germline V gene are MGHRA and YSYEKL. With 1 base clipped from V and 5 bases from J, the junction kept 10 bases outside the gene matches. CDR3 region: CASSQARTRGKTEAFF. CDR3 nucleotides: TGCGCCAGCAGCCAAGCCCGAACCAGGGGGAAGACTGAAGCTTTCTTT.

This chain uses TRBV7-8 with TRBJ2-2, with 8 positions matching TRBD1. From germline, CDR1 is SGHVS and CDR2 FQNEAQ. Unmatched junction bases numbered 9, after V lost 1 base and J lost 5 bases. CDR3 length: 17 amino acids. The DNA for the CDR3 is TGTGCCAGCAGCTTAGTTGAGCAGGGGGCTCGGACCGGGGAGCTGTTTTTT. Translated: CASSLVEQGARTGELFF.

The chain carries TRBV9 and TRBJ2-3; 9 nucleotides agree with TRBD2. The trim removed 0 bases at V and 4 bases at J, leaving 3 bases unmatched. From germline, CDR1 is SGDLS and CDR2 YYNGEE. The CDR3 extends over 15 amino acids. The CDR3 sequence: CASSVVSGGSDTQYF. Written as DNA, the CDR3 is TGTGCCAGCAGCGTAGTAAGCGGGGGGTCAGATACGCAGTATTTT.

This chain joins TRBV10-2 and TRBJ1-6; D is ambiguous. Germline CDR1 is WSHSY and CDR2 is SAAADI. CDR3 length: 15 residues. V lost 0 bases to trimming and J lost 10 bases, with 13 bases between them. The CDR3 here is CASSESGEGWSPLHF. The CDR3 nucleotides read TGCGCCAGCAGTGAGTCGGGAGAGGGTTGGTCACCCCTCCACTTT.

The DNA of the CDR3 is TGTGCCAGCAGCCCGCAAGTCGAGATGTATCAGCCCCAGCATTTT. Its translation: CASSPQVEMYQPQHF. This chain uses TRBV7-2 with TRBJ1-5, with D unclear. The CDR3 is made up of 15 amino acids. V shed 5 bases and J shed 5 bases, with 16 bases lying between them. In germline, CDR1 is SGHTA, CDR2 FQGNSA.

J is TRBJ2-5 and V is TRBV28; 14 bases are a match to TRBD2. V gave up 6 bases and J gave up 1 base; unmatched junction bases: 4. From germline, CDR1 is MDHEN and CDR2 SYDVKM. This CDR3 has 16 amino acids. This CDR3 reads CASREGLAGAQETQYF. The CDR3 coding sequence is TGTGCCAGCAGAGAGGGACTAGCGGGGGCCCAAGAGACCCAGTACTTC.

The V gene is TRBV5-3, the J gene TRBJ1-2, with no clear D. TRBV5-3 belongs to the ORF category, with a function that is uncertain. Trimming took off 2 bases at V and 1 base at J, with 6 bases between the two ends. The CDR3 runs to 13 residues. The CDR3 sequence: CARSLNINYGYTF. The DNA for the CDR3 is TGTGCCAGAAGCTTAAACATTAACTATGGCTACACCTTC.

The chain carries TRBV6-6 and TRBJ1-2; maybe TRBD1 (6 bases). Germline V lookup: CDR1 MNHNY, CDR2 SVGAGI (reference sequence). The CDR3 runs to 13 residues. Trimming pared 6 bases from V and 4 bases from J, leaving 12 bases between. The CDR3 bases are TGTGCCAGCAGCAACGGACAGCTCTATGGCTACACCTTC. Protein: CASSNGQLYGYTF.

The chain couples TRBV5-1 to TRBJ1-4, with 7 bases lining up with TRBD1. Unmatched junction bases numbered 5, after V lost 3 bases and J lost 0 bases. The CDR3 sequence is 16 residues long. Germline loops: CDR1 SGHRS, CDR2 YFSETQ. In DNA, the CDR3 is TGCGCCAGCAGCTCGACAGGGACTGCAACTAATGAAAAACTGTTTTTT. This sequence encodes CASSSTGTATNEKLFF.

V is TRBV3-1 (or the pseudogene TRBV3-2) and J is TRBJ2-5; 9 bases are a match to TRBD2. CDR1 is LGHDT, CDR2 YNNKEL, per germline (reference sequence). The CDR3 is 16 residues long. With V trimmed by 4 bases and J by 5 bases, 11 bases remained unmatched. CDR3 sequence reads: CASSPGQRGASETQYF. In DNA form, the CDR3 reads TGTGCCAGCAGCCCCGGGCAGCGGGGGGCGAGCGAGACCCAGTACTTC.

The CDR3 DNA follows: TGTGCCTGGGGACCTGGACTCAGGGGGAGACAGTATTTT. This gives the protein CAWGPGLRGRQYF. This sequence joins TRBV30 and TRBJ2-3, with 7 bases lining up with TRBD1. The ends lost 5 bases at V and 12 bases at J; junction bases unmatched: 14. Germline assignment: CDR1 GTSNPN and CDR2 SVGIG (reference sequence). CDR3 length: 13 residues. Full variable domain (rest looked up from reference TRBV30 and TRBJ2-3): SQTIHQWPATLVQPVGSPLSLECTVEGTSNPNLYWYRQAAGRGLQLLFYSVGIGQISSEVPQNLSASRPQDRQFILSSKKLLLSDSGFYLCAWGPGLRGRQYFGPGTRLTVL.

The J gene is TRBJ1-2, the V gene TRBV27; tentatively, D is TRBD1 (6 bases). This CDR3 spans 15 amino acids. Between the trimmed V and J ends, which lost 0 bases and 0 bases, there was a span of 8 bases. Per the germline V gene, CDR1 is MNHEY and CDR2 is SMNVEV (reference sequence). CDR3 in DNA: TGTGCCAGCAGTTTATCGACAGGAGCTAACTATGGCTACACCTTC. This gives the protein CASSLSTGANYGYTF.

CDR3 coding DNA: TGTGCCAGTAGTATCGGACAGGGTCGAGGCGAGCAGTACTTC. It encodes CASSIGQGRGEQYF. V usage is TRBV19 and J usage is TRBJ2-7; TRBD1 matches 8 bases. Germline V lookup: CDR1 LNHDA, CDR2 SQIVND (reference sequence). J gave up 6 bases and V 3 bases, and 7 bases lay outside the gene matches. This CDR3 region has 14 residues.